This T cell receptor (beta chain) emerged from a study of T cells after yellow fever vaccination. 5'RACE template switching produced TCR cDNA carrying a universal primer site and UMIs. TCRdb recomputed calls from the 5' RACE reads with MiXCR, one row per CDR3 protein. The data hold roughly 150,000 distinct CDR3 sequences, with approximately 6.6% observed a single time. The table lists this clonotype with many counts. This receptor was identified in a man younger than 40 who received the YFV17D yellow fever vaccine. The sample was CD4+ T cells sorted from PBMCs, taken 10 days after the yellow fever booster vaccination.

For the CDR3, the DNA is TGCAGCGTTGAGGGGCAGGGGTTCTCCTACAATGAGCAGTTCTTC. It specifies CSVEGQGFSYNEQFF. The chain uses TRBV29-1 and TRBJ2-1, with D maybe TRBD1 (6 bases). Germline CDR1 is SQVTM and CDR2 is ANQGSEA. Trimming shortened V by 3 bases and J by 0 bases, and 12 bases separated the two germline ends. The CDR3 consists of 15 residues.